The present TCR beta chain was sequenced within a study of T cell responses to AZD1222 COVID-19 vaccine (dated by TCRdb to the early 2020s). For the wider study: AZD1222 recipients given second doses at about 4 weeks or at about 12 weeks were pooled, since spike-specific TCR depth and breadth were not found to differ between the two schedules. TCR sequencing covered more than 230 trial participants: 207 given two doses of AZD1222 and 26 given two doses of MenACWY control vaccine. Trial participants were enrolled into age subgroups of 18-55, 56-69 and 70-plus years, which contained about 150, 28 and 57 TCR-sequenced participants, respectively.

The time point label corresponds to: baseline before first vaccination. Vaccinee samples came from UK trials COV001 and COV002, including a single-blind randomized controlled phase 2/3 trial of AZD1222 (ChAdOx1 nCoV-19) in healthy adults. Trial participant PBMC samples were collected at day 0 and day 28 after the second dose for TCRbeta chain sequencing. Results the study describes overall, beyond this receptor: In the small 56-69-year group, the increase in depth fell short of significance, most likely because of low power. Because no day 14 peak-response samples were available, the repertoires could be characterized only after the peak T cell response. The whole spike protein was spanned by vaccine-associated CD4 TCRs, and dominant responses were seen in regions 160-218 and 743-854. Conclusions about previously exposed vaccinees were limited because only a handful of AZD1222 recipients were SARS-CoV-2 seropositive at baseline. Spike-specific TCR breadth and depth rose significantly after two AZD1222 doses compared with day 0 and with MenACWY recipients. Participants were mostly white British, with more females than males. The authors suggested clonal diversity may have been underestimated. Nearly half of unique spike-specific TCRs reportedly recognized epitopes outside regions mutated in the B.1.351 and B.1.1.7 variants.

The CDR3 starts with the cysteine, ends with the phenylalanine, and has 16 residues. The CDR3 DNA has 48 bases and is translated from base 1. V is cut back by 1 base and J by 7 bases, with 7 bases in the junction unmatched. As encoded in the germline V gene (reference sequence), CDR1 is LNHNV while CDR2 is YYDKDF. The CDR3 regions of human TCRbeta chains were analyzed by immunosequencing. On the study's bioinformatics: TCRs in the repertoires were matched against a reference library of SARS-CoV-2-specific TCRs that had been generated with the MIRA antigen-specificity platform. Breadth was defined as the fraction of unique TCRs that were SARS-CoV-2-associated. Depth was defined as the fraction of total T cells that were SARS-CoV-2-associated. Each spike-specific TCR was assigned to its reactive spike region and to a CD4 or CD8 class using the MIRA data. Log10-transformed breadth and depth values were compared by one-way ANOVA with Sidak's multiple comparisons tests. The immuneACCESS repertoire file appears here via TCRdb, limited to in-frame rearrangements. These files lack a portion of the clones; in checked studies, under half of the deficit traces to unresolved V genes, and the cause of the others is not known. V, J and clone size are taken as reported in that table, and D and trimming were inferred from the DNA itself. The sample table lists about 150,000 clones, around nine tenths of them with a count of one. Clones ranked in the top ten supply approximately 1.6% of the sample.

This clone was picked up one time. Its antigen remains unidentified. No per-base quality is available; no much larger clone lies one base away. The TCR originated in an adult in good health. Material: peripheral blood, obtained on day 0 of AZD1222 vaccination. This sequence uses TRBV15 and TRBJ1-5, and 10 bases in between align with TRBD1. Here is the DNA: TGTGCCACCAGCAGAGGACAGGGGGCGGCGGGGCAGCCCCAGCATTTT. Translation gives CATSRGQGAAGQPQHF.